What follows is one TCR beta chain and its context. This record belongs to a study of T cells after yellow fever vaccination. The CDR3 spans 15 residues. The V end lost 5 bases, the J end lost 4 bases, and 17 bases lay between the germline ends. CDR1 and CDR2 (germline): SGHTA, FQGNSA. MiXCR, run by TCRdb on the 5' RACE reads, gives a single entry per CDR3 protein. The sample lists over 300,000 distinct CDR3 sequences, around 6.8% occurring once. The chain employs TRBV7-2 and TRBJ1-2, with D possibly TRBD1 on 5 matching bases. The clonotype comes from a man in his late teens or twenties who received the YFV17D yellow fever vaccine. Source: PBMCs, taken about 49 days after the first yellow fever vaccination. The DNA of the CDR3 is TGTGCCAGCAGCCGAGACAGAACCGGGAGCTATGGCTACACCTTC. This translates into CASSRDRTGSYGYTF.